The TCR beta chain under discussion was sequenced for a study of T cells in Graves' hyperthyroidism and ophthalmopathy. From RNA transcripts, TCR beta CDR3 regions were amplified. TCR CDR3 underwent first-round RT-PCR with the HTBI primer set. TCRdb used MiXCR to reprocess the multiplex PCR reads, holding one entry per CDR3 protein. The sample carries hundreds of thousands of distinct CDR3 sequences, around 20% recorded once. This clonotype was observed a handful of times. The target antigen is unknown. Investigators excluded patients with uncontrolled infection, other autoimmune disease, pregnancy or lactation. Source material for PBMCs was more than 7.5 ml fresh peripheral blood. This CDR3 contains 14 residues. V was trimmed by 0 bases and J by 7 bases, leaving 12 bases between them. The germline V gene has CDR1 MNHEY and CDR2 SVGAGI. The study's findings and limits: Among thyroid clonotypes expanded above 0.001, most also appeared in blood. A model built on 13 V-J features separated ophthalmopathy from stable hyperthyroidism.

The J gene is TRBJ1-2, the V gene TRBV6-5; D uncertain. The TCR sequence derives from a man aged 45 to 65 with Graves' ophthalmopathy. Sequenced: blood. The CDR3 loop reads CASSYSGMVIGYTF. The DNA for the CDR3 is TGTGCCAGCAGTTACTCGGGGATGGTAATTGGCTACACCTTC.